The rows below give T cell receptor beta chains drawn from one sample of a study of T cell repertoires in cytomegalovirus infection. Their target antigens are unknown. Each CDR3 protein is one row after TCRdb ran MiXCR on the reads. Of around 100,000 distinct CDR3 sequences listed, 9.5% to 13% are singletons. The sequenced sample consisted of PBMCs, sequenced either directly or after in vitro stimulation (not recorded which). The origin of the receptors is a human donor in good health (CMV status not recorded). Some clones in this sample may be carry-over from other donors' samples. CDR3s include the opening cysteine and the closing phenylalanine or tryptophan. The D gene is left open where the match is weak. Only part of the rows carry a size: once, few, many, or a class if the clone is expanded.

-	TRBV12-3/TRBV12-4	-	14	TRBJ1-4	CASSQQGTNEKLFF	TGTGCCAGCAGCCAACAGGGAACTAATGAAAAACTGTTTTTT
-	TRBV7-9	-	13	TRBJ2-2	CATTLANTGELFF	TGTGCCACCACCTTAGCGAACACCGGGGAGCTGTTTTTT
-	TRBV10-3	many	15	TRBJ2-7	CAISEPSRARYEQYF	TGTGCCATCAGTGAGCCTAGCAGGGCGCGCTACGAGCAGTACTTC
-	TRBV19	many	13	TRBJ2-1	CASTEDYYNEQFF	TGTGCCAGTACCGAGGACTATTACAATGAGCAGTTCTTC
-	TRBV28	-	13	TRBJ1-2	CASSTTSNYGYTF	TGTGCCAGCAGTACAACTTCTAACTATGGCTACACCTTC
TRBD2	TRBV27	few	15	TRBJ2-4	CASSPWTSGKNIQYF	TGTGCCAGCAGTCCCTGGACTAGCGGAAAAAACATTCAGTACTTC
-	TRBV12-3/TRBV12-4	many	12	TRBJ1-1	CASSPVGTEAFF	TGTGCCAGCAGCCCGGTAGGCACTGAAGCTTTCTTT
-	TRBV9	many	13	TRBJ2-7	CASSPGIKSEQYF	TGTGCCAGCAGCCCAGGGATCAAATCCGAGCAGTACTTC
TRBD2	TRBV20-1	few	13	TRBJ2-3	CSAYTSGTDTQYF	TGCAGTGCATATACTAGCGGCACAGATACGCAGTATTTT
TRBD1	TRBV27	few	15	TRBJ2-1	CASSKGTATYNEQFF	TGTGCCAGCTCTAAAGGGACAGCTACCTACAATGAGCAGTTCTTC
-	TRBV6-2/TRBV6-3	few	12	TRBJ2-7	CASGGRSYEQYF	TGTGCCAGCGGTGGCAGAAGCTACGAGCAGTACTTC
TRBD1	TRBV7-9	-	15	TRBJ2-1	CASSLSTQTGGEQFF	TGTGCCAGCAGCTTATCCACTCAGACAGGGGGTGAGCAGTTCTTC
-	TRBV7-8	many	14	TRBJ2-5	CASSLVGFQETQYF	TGTGCCAGCAGCTTAGTTGGCTTTCAAGAGACCCAGTACTTC
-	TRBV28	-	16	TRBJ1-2	CASSPALSIHNYGYTF	TGTGCCAGCAGTCCAGCCCTATCGATACATAACTATGGCTACACCTTC
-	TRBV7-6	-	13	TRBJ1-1	CASSWGPGVEAFF	TGTGCCAGCAGCTGGGGCCCGGGGGTTGAAGCTTTCTTT
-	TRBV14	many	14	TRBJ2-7	CASSPRTDSYEQYF	TGTGCCAGCAGCCCGAGGACTGACTCCTACGAGCAGTACTTC
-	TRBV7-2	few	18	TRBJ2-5	CASSLSLGGGRTQETQYF	TGTGCCAGCAGCTTATCTCTCGGGGGAGGTAGAACACAAGAGACCCAGTACTTC
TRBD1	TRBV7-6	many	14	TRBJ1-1	CASSSGQGNTEAFF	TGTGCCAGCAGCTCGGGACAGGGGAACACTGAAGCTTTCTTT
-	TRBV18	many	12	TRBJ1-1	CASSPGEAPAFF	TGTGCCAGCTCACCAGGAGAGGCCCCCGCTTTCTTT
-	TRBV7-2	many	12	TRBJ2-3	CASSLATDTQYF	TGTGCCAGCAGCTTAGCCACAGATACGCAGTATTTT
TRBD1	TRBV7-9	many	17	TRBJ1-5	CASSYQTGAMGNQPQHF	TGTGCCAGCAGCTACCAGACAGGGGCCATGGGAAATCAGCCCCAGCATTTT
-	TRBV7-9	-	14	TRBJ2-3	CASSLVPVRGTQYF	TGTGCCAGCAGCTTAGTCCCCGTGAGGGGTACGCAGTATTTT
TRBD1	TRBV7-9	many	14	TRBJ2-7	CASSPRDRLYEQYF	TGTGCCAGCAGCCCACGGGACAGGCTTTACGAGCAGTACTTC
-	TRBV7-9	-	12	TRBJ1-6	CASSRVNSPLHF	TGTGCCAGCAGTCGAGTTAATTCACCCCTCCACTTT
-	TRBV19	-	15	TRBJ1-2	CASQDLRTGMNGYTF	TGTGCCAGCCAAGACTTGAGGACGGGGATGAATGGCTACACCTTC
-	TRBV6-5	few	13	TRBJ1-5	CASSWAGNQPQHF	TGTGCCAGCAGTTGGGCAGGCAATCAGCCCCAGCATTTT
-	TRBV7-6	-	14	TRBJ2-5	CASSLGLGQETQYF	TGTGCCAGCAGCTTAGGCCTCGGCCAGGAGACCCAGTACTTC
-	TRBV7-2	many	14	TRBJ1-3	CASSLEDSGNTIYF	TGTGCCAGCAGCTTAGAAGACTCTGGAAACACCATATATTTT
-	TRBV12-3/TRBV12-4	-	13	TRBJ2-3	CASSSAEGGTQYF	TGTGCCAGCAGTTCAGCCGAAGGTGGTACGCAGTATTTT
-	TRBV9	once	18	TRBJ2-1	CASSVGGAGAPGDSEQFF	TGTGCCAGCAGCGTAGGGGGAGCGGGAGCCCCGGGGGACAGTGAGCAGTTCTTC
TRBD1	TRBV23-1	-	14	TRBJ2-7	CASSRDRDPYEQYF	TGCGCCAGCAGCCGGGACAGGGACCCCTACGAGCAGTACTTC
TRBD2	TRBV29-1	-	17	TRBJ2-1	CSVEDPETSGSRNEQFF	TGCAGCGTTGAAGATCCCGAGACTAGCGGGAGTCGGAATGAGCAGTTCTTC
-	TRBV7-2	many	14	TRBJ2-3	CASSLGLDADTQYF	TGTGCCAGCAGCTTAGGCCTAGATGCAGATACGCAGTATTTT
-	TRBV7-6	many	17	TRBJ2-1	CASRLSSETTIYNEQFF	TGTGCCAGCAGGCTCAGTAGTGAGACGACGATCTACAATGAGCAGTTCTTC
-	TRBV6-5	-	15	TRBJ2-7	CASSYSGTSQYEQYF	TGTGCCAGCAGTTACTCCGGGACAAGCCAATACGAGCAGTACTTC
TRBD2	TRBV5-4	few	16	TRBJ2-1	CASSPAGSGNYNEQFF	TGTGCCAGCAGCCCTGCGGGAAGCGGGAATTACAATGAGCAGTTCTTC
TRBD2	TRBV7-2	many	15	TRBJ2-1	CASSRSRGALNEQFF	TGTGCCAGCAGCCGTTCGCGGGGGGCGCTTAATGAGCAGTTCTTC
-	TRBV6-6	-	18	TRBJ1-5	CASSYSWADRYSNQPQHF	TGTGCCAGCAGTTACTCTTGGGCTGACCGTTATAGCAATCAGCCCCAGCATTTT
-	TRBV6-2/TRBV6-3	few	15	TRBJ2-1	CASSSGLSATDEQFF	TGTGCCAGCAGTAGCGGACTTTCCGCTACTGATGAGCAGTTCTTC
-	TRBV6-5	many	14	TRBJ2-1	CASSPQGGNTEQFF	TGTGCCAGCAGTCCACAGGGGGGGAACACTGAGCAGTTCTTC
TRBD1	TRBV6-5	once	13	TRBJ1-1	CASSYGDRGVTFF	TGTGCCAGCAGTTACGGGGACAGGGGAGTAACTTTCTTT
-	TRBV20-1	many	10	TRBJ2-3	CSAIGDTQYF	TGCAGTGCTATAGGCGATACGCAGTATTTT
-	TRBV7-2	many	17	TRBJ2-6	CASSLFPPISGANVLTF	TGTGCCAGCAGCTTATTCCCGCCCATCTCTGGGGCCAACGTCCTGACTTTC
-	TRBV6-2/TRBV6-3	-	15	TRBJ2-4	CASSYSRQGRSIQYF	TGTGCCAGCAGTTACTCGAGGCAGGGGAGGAGCATTCAGTACTTC
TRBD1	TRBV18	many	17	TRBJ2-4	CASSPGQGWQSMDIQYF	TGTGCCAGCTCTCCCGGACAGGGGTGGCAAAGCATGGACATTCAGTACTTC
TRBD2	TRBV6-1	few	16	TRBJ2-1	CASSEAPSGRGDEQFF	TGTGCCAGCAGTGAAGCACCTAGCGGGAGGGGTGATGAGCAGTTCTTC
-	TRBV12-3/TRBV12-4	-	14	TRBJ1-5	CASSFDGGLTPQHF	TGTGCCAGCAGTTTTGACGGGGGACTTACGCCCCAGCATTTT
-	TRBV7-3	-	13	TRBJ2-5	CASSARPQETQYF	TGTGCCAGCAGCGCTCGGCCCCAAGAGACCCAGTACTTC
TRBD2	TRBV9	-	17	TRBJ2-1	CASSARLAGIPGNEQFF	TGTGCCAGCAGCGCGAGACTAGCGGGGATTCCAGGCAATGAGCAGTTCTTC
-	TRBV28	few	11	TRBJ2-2	CASLATGELFF	TGTGCCAGCCTAGCGACCGGGGAGCTGTTTTTT
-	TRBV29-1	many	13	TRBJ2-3	CSARRDSTDTQYF	TGCAGCGCCAGACGGGACAGCACAGATACGCAGTATTTT